This record concerns one T cell receptor beta chain sequence. The antigen remains unidentified. J was trimmed by 2 bases and V by 4 bases; bases with no gene match: 3. The germline V gene has CDR1 KGHDR and CDR2 SFDVKD. This CDR3 spans 16 amino acids. The data originate from a study of T cell responses to AZD1222 COVID-19 vaccine. General study findings and limits: Targeting of unmutated variant regions was reportedly seen in nearly half of spike-specific TCRs. A mostly white British donor set with more females was recruited, and clonal diversity was possibly underestimated.

Some clones are missing from TCRdb's copy, which holds only in-frame ones; the method was immunoSEQ multiplex PCR. The sample has under 30,000 clones; more than 85% are singletons. This TCR derives from an adult who received the AZD1222 COVID-19 vaccine. The chain carries TRBV24-1 and TRBJ2-3, with 12 bases matching TRBD2. This specimen consisted of peripheral blood, obtained 28 days after the second AZD1222 dose. CDR3: CATSEWTSGDTDTQYF. CDR3 nucleotide sequence: TGTGCCACCAGTGAGTGGACTAGCGGGGACACAGATACGCAGTATTTT.